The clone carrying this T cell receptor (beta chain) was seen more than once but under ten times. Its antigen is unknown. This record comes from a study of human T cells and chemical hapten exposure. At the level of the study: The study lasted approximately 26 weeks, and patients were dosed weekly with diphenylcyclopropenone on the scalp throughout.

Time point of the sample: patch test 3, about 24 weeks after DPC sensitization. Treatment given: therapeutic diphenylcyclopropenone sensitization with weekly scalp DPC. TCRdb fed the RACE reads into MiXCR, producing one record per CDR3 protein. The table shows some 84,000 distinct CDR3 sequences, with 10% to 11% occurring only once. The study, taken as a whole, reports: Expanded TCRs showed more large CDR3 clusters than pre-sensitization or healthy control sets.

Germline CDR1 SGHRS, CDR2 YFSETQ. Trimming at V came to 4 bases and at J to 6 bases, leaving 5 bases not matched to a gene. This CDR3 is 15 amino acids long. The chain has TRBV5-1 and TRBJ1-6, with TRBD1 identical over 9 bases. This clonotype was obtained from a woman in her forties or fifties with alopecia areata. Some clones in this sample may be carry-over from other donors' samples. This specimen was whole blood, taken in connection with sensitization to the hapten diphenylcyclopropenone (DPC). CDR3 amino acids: CASSPRTGANSPLHF. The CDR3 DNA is TGCGCCAGCAGCCCTCGGACAGGGGCTAATTCACCCCTCCACTTT.